These T cell receptor beta chains were read from a single sample in a study of blood T cell repertoires in COVID-19. The table came from immunoSEQ multiplex PCR; TCRdb's copy has only in-frame clones and leaves some out. This table has 28,000 or so clones, roughly 90% appearing once. What was sequenced was peripheral blood. The receptors were gathered from a human donor with active COVID-19. The donor label of this sample is uncertain. CDR3s include the opening cysteine and the closing phenylalanine or tryptophan. Fields, in order: J gene, D gene, clone size, V gene, CDR3 protein, CDR3 DNA. D genes are given only for firm matches. Size is stated for part of the rows, as once, few or many counts, or as a class when the clone is expanded.

TRBJ1-1	TRBD1	-	TRBV27	CASSTGMNTEAFF	TGTGCCAGCTCGACAGGGATGAACACTGAAGCTTTCTTT
TRBJ2-7	TRBD2	once	TRBV27	CASSLAGGAYEQYF	TGTGCCAGCAGTTTAGCGGGAGGTGCCTACGAGCAGTACTTC
TRBJ1-4	TRBD1	-	TRBV6-2/TRBV6-3	CASSPMTGSNEKLFF	TGTGCCAGCAGTCCGATGACAGGGAGTAATGAAAAACTGTTTTTT
TRBJ1-1	-	-	TRBV5-1	CASSLATGTPNTEAFF	TGCGCCAGCAGCCTCGCAACCGGGACACCGAACACTGAAGCTTTCTTT
TRBJ1-2	-	-	TRBV11-2	CASSALTATRGYGYTF	TGTGCCAGCAGCGCCCTAACAGCCACCAGGGGATATGGCTACACCTTC
TRBJ1-5	-	-	TRBV7-9	CASSLGRNSNQPQHF	TGTGCCAGCAGCTTAGGCAGAAATAGCAATCAGCCCCAGCATTTT
TRBJ2-7	-	-	TRBV19	CASTQSTSSHEQYF	TGTGCCAGTACCCAATCTACTAGCTCCCACGAGCAGTACTTC
TRBJ2-1	-	-	TRBV6-5	CATHRASSYNEQFF	TGTGCCACCCACAGGGCTAGCTCCTACAATGAGCAGTTCTTC
TRBJ1-4	TRBD1	-	TRBV5-1	CASSFDVGQGEKLFF	TGCGCCAGCAGCTTCGACGTGGGACAGGGGGAAAAACTGTTTTTT
TRBJ2-5	-	-	TRBV11-2	CASSPGIQETQYF	TGTGCCAGCAGCCCAGGTATCCAAGAGACCCAGTACTTC
TRBJ2-3	TRBD1	-	TRBV27	CASGDRHSTDTQYF	TGTGCCAGCGGGGACAGACATAGCACAGATACGCAGTATTTT
TRBJ1-2	TRBD1	-	TRBV7-9	CASSFPGQGAQGYGYTF	TGTGCCAGCAGCTTTCCGGGACAGGGGGCGCAGGGCTATGGCTACACCTTC
TRBJ2-7	TRBD2	-	TRBV19	CASSTVSFSRTGGRPPGEQYF	TGTGCCAGTAGTACAGTCTCCTTTTCGAGGACGGGGGGACGACCACCTGGCGAGCAGTACTTC
TRBJ2-1	-	-	TRBV5-1	CASSLDRYNEQFF	TGCGCCAGCAGCTTGGATCGCTACAATGAGCAGTTCTTC
TRBJ2-1	TRBD2	-	TRBV7-9	CASSSAGLADNNEQFF	TGTGCCAGCAGCTCCGCCGGCCTAGCGGATAACAATGAGCAGTTCTTC
TRBJ2-7	-	-	TRBV5-1	CASSPGSFYEQYF	TGCGCCAGCAGCCCGGGATCCTTCTACGAGCAGTACTTC
TRBJ1-3	TRBD1	-	TRBV7-8	CASRDTGGSGNTIYF	TGTGCCAGCAGAGATACAGGGGGCTCTGGAAACACCATATATTTT
TRBJ2-5	-	-	TRBV7-9	CASSSHQETQYF	TGTGCCAGCAGCTCACATCAAGAGACCCAGTACTTC
TRBJ1-5	TRBD1	-	TRBV23-1	CASRGQGFRNQPQHF	TGCGCCAGCAGGGGACAGGGGTTTCGCAATCAGCCCCAGCATTTT
TRBJ2-5	TRBD2	-	TRBV10-3	CAAAGGQETQYF	TGTGCCGCGGCGGGGGGGCAAGAGACCCAGTACTTC
TRBJ1-1	-	-	TRBV4-2	CASSQVKGHTQNTEAFF	TGTGCCAGCAGCCAAGTGAAGGGGCACACTCAGAACACTGAAGCTTTCTTT
TRBJ1-1	TRBD1	-	TRBV7-2	CASPRGETGETFF	TGTGCCAGTCCCAGAGGCGAGACAGGGGAAACTTTCTTT
TRBJ1-4	-	-	TRBV30	CAWSVSPVATNEKLFF	TGTGCCTGGAGTGTATCCCCGGTTGCAACTAATGAAAAACTGTTTTTT
TRBJ2-7	TRBD1	-	TRBV10-3	CAISEKGAGDEQYF	TGTGCCATCAGTGAGAAGGGGGCCGGGGACGAGCAGTACTTC
TRBJ2-5	-	-	TRBV25-1	CASSPGPEETQYF	TGTGCCAGCTCCCCCGGTCCCGAAGAGACCCAGTACTTC
TRBJ1-6	-	-	TRBV4-3	CASSQGTEGLRPLHF	TGCGCCAGCAGCCAAGGGACCGAGGGCCTTCGACCCCTCCACTTT
TRBJ2-7	-	-	TRBV7-9	CASSGHSDPSYEQYF	TGTGCCAGCAGTGGTCACAGTGACCCTTCCTACGAGCAGTACTTC
TRBJ2-5	TRBD2	once	TRBV3-1/TRBV3-2	CASTPRGGEFQETQYF	TGTGCCAGCACCCCTCGTGGGGGGGAATTCCAAGAGACCCAGTACTTC
TRBJ2-3	-	-	TRBV3-1/TRBV3-2	CASSQVAATSSVTDTQYF	TGTGCCAGCAGCCAAGTTGCTGCGACTAGTAGTGTAACAGATACGCAGTATTTT
TRBJ1-2	TRBD1	-	TRBV19	CASSTLRTGEGYGYGYTF	TGTGCCAGTAGTACCCTCCGGACAGGGGAAGGCTACGGGTATGGCTACACCTTC
TRBJ2-4	-	-	TRBV27	CASSFSGTKNIQYF	TGTGCCAGCAGTTTTTCCGGGACCAAAAACATTCAGTACTTC
TRBJ1-2	-	-	TRBV3-1/TRBV3-2	CASSQDPDFYGYTF	TGTGCCAGCAGCCAAGATCCAGACTTCTATGGCTACACCTTC
TRBJ1-1	TRBD1	-	TRBV19	CASTQGAHSITEAFF	TGTGCCAGTACACAGGGGGCGCATTCTATCACTGAAGCTTTCTTT
TRBJ2-3	TRBD2	-	TRBV28	CATGLAGAKITDTQYF	TGTGCCACGGGACTAGCGGGAGCCAAAATCACAGATACGCAGTATTTT
TRBJ2-1	-	-	TRBV4-3	CASSHGVRAGNEQFF	TGCGCCAGCAGCCATGGGGTTAGGGCGGGCAATGAGCAGTTCTTC
TRBJ2-7	TRBD1	-	TRBV7-2	CASTRDRVYEQYF	TGTGCCAGCACCCGGGACAGGGTCTACGAGCAGTACTTC
TRBJ2-7	TRBD2	-	TRBV9	CASSLGLAGEQYF	TGTGCCAGCAGCCTCGGACTAGCGGGCGAGCAGTACTTC
TRBJ2-2	-	-	TRBV3-1/TRBV3-2	CASSQDPGELFF	TGTGCCAGCAGCCAAGATCCGGGGGAGCTGTTTTTT
TRBJ1-5	-	-	TRBV6-2/TRBV6-3	CASSYSLKRHSSNQPQHF	TGTGCCAGCAGTTACTCTTTAAAGAGACACTCAAGCAATCAGCCCCAGCATTTT
TRBJ2-1	TRBD2	-	TRBV7-3	CASSPRGGRSYNEQFF	TGTGCCAGCAGCCCCCGCGGGGGGCGGTCCTACAATGAGCAGTTCTTC
TRBJ2-1	-	-	TRBV7-3	CASSLIPAGLDYNEQFF	TGTGCCAGCAGCTTAATCCCGGCGGGACTGGATTACAATGAGCAGTTCTTC
TRBJ2-7	-	-	TRBV5-6	CASRFVSEVYEQYF	TGTGCCAGCAGGTTTGTAAGCGAAGTCTACGAGCAGTACTTC
TRBJ2-3	-	-	TRBV4-3	CASSQDVSGTQYF	TGCGCCAGCAGCCAAGATGTGTCGGGTACGCAGTATTTT
TRBJ2-3	TRBD2	-	TRBV19	CASSTLAGGPGDTQYF	TGTGCCAGTAGTACCCTAGCGGGGGGGCCGGGAGATACGCAGTATTTT
TRBJ1-2	-	-	TRBV7-2	CASSLDTSYGYTF	TGTGCCAGCAGCTTAGACACGTCCTATGGCTACACCTTC
TRBJ1-1	-	-	TRBV28	CASSPNQGRNTEAFF	TGTGCCAGCAGCCCTAATCAGGGGCGGAACACTGAAGCTTTCTTT
TRBJ1-2	-	-	TRBV19	CASSPRRNSGRGYTF	TGTGCCAGTAGCCCACGGAGGAATTCCGGTCGCGGCTACACCTTC
TRBJ1-2	-	-	TRBV7-2	CASSSLFTF	TGTGCCAGCAGCTCTTTATTCACCTTC
TRBJ2-7	-	once	TRBV27	CASSPTGLANYEQYF	TGTGCCAGCAGTCCCACAGGGTTGGCAAACTACGAGCAGTACTTC
TRBJ1-2	-	-	TRBV28	CASSLEGIHGYTF	TGTGCCAGCAGTTTGGAGGGGATCCATGGCTACACCTTC
TRBJ2-7	TRBD2	-	TRBV6-2/TRBV6-3	CASSGRGGLAGASYEQYF	TGTGCCAGCAGTGGACGAGGAGGTCTAGCGGGAGCATCCTACGAGCAGTACTTC
TRBJ2-2	TRBD2	-	TRBV3-1/TRBV3-2	CASSQGTSGATGELFF	TGTGCCAGCAGCCAAGGGACTAGCGGGGCCACCGGGGAGCTGTTTTTT